This passage covers 6 T cell receptor beta chains from one sample sequenced in a study of regulatory T cells in long-lasting Graves disease. Described time point: newly diagnosed GD, antithyroid drugs for less than 3 months. Extracted PBMC RNA gave rise to the TCR library. Library construction for TCR beta used iRepertoire HTBI primers and Arm-PCR of CDR3 regions. One entry per CDR3 protein results from TCRdb running MiXCR on the multiplex PCR reads. Among about 540,000 distinct CDR3 sequences listed, about 13% were seen once. These data also featured in a second study, about T cells in Graves' hyperthyroidism and ophthalmopathy.

The source material was peripheral blood mononuclear cells (PBMCs), sampled at new diagnosis, from a patient treated with antithyroid drugs. The source of these receptors is a man aged 25 to 40 with Graves disease.

This clonotype came up a few times. The J gene is TRBJ1-2, the V gene TRBV12-5; unclear D gene. The CDR3 is made up of 13 amino acids. Trimming stripped 0 bases from V and 8 bases from J, with 10 bases between. Germline CDR1 is LGHNT and CDR2 is FRNRAP. This CDR3 is CASGLVLGGGYTF. As DNA, the CDR3 is TGTGCTAGTGGTTTGGTACTCGGCGGCGGCTACACCTTC.

This clonotype has only a few counts. The chain employs TRBV30 and TRBJ2-2; no definite D call. The germline gives CDR1 GTSNPN, CDR2 SVGIG (reference sequence). The CDR3 runs 13 residues. V shed 5 bases and J shed 0 bases, with 7 bases lying between them. The CDR3 DNA is TGTGCCTGGGCTGGCACGAACACCGGGGAGCTGTTTTTT. As protein: CAWAGTNTGELFF.

V and J are TRBV10-3 and TRBJ2-7; maybe TRBD2 (5 bases). The CDR3 covers 13 residues. Germline loops: CDR1 ENHRY, CDR2 SYGVKD. Trimming shortened V by 6 bases and J by 5 bases, and 14 bases separated the two germline ends. CDR3 residues: CAISDYSGDEQYF. The CDR3 nucleotides read TGTGCCATCAGCGACTACAGTGGCGACGAGCAGTACTTC.

This clonotype was counted at least ten times. The chain carries TRBV28 and TRBJ1-1, with D possibly TRBD1 on 6 matching bases. Germline V CDR1 and CDR2: MDHEN, SYDVKM. V lost 5 bases and J lost 6, with 13 bases in between. The length of the CDR3 is 13 residues. As DNA, the CDR3 is TGTGCCAGCAGTACCCAGACAGGTCCTGAAGCTTTCTTT. It specifies CASSTQTGPEAFF.

This clonotype was observed at least ten times. This rearrangement joins TRBV5-5 to TRBJ2-7; TRBD1 matches 10 bases. Unmatched junction bases numbered 2, after V lost 2 bases and J lost 3 bases. The CDR3 runs to 14 residues. CDR1 and CDR2 from the germline V gene are SGHKS and YYEKEE (reference sequence). In DNA, the CDR3 is TGTGCCAGCAGCTTCGGACAGGGGGTCTACGAGCAGTACTTC. Its protein product is CASSFGQGVYEQYF.

This chain connects TRBV28 to TRBJ1-4, with TRBD1 as a possible D gene (6 bases). The CDR3 totals 15 residues. Germline CDR1 reads MDHEN; CDR2 reads SYDVKM. V lost 2 bases and J lost 7, with 14 bases in between. CDR3 residues: CASSLPGGVGEKLFF. CDR3 coding DNA: TGTGCCAGCAGTTTACCGGGGGGCGTTGGTGAAAAACTGTTTTTT.